Reported below is one T cell receptor beta chain. The data derive from a study of blood T cell repertoires in COVID-19. Study-wide context: There were acute and convalescent COVID-19 samples, and they came from the United States, Italy and Spain. Sources were T cells, B-cell-depleted T cells, or PBMCs; the material itself was cDNA or gDNA.

How the authors handled the data: For nucleated cells, counts were estimated from reference gene primer amplification. The assay was immunoSEQ multiplex PCR, and TCRdb's table has in-frame clones only and misses some. Clone size and the V and J calls come from that table; the DNA yielded D and trimming. The table has around 210,000 clones, roughly 82% seen once. This CDR3 comprises 15 residues. Germline CDR1 KGHSH, CDR2 LQKENI. After removal of 3 bases from V and 8 bases from J, the junction contained 7 bases not matched to a gene. The source is a human donor in a cohort sampled during active COVID-19. The sequenced sample consisted of peripheral blood. V is TRBV18 and J is TRBJ1-4, with 9 bases aligning to TRBD1. DNA of the CDR3: TGTGCCAGCTCACCTACCGGGACAGGGTGGGAAAAACTGTTTTTT. It encodes CASSPTGTGWEKLFF.